This is a list of T cell receptor beta chains from one sample in a study of tumor-infiltrating lymphocytes in primary liver carcinoma. TCRdb reprocessed the multiplex PCR reads with MiXCR, giving one entry per CDR3 protein. In the table there are tens of thousands of distinct CDR3 sequences, about 71% of which are singletons. Sample: liver tumor tissue from sampling region 4. All receptors derive from a man between 40 and 49 years old with primary liver carcinoma and hepatitis B virus infection. Both conserved end residues are part of each CDR3. D genes are given only for firm matches. The size of a clone is reported for some rows only, either as once, few or many, or as a class for expanded clones.

cdr3_aa: CASSLGQYNYEQYF
cdr3_nt: TGTGCCAGCAGCCTCGGACAGTACAACTACGAGCAGTACTTC
clone_size: -
v_call: TRBV13
j_call: TRBJ2-7
d_call: -

cdr3_aa: CASSYHLQGVGSPLHF
cdr3_nt: TGCGCCAGCAGCTACCACCTACAGGGGGTGGGTTCACCCCTCCACTTT
clone_size: -
v_call: TRBV4-1
j_call: TRBJ1-6
d_call: TRBD1

cdr3_aa: CVNSGGRQPTDTQYF
cdr3_nt: TGTGTCAACAGTGGCGGCAGGCAACCCACAGATACGCAGTATTTT
clone_size: -
v_call: TRBV6-1
j_call: TRBJ2-3
d_call: -

cdr3_aa: CAGSIGGTTLGGYTF
cdr3_nt: TGTGCCGGCAGCATAGGTGGGACAACCCTAGGAGGCTACACCTTC
clone_size: -
v_call: TRBV11-2
j_call: TRBJ1-2
d_call: -

cdr3_aa: CASTEGTALPLHF
cdr3_nt: TGTGCCAGCACTGAAGGGACCGCTCTACCCCTCCACTTT
clone_size: many
v_call: TRBV6-6
j_call: TRBJ1-6
d_call: -

cdr3_aa: CASNLESGISGEQYF
cdr3_nt: TGTGCCAGTAACTTAGAGTCCGGGATCTCTGGCGAGCAATACTTC
clone_size: few
v_call: TRBV11-2
j_call: TRBJ2-7
d_call: -

cdr3_aa: CASSEIRLRSYEQYF
cdr3_nt: TGTGCCAGCAGTGAAATCAGGCTCCGCTCCTACGAGCAGTACTTC
clone_size: many
v_call: TRBV28
j_call: TRBJ2-7
d_call: -

cdr3_aa: CASSPHVNTEAFF
cdr3_nt: TGTGCCAGCAGCCCTCATGTGAACACTGAAGCTTTCTTT
clone_size: -
v_call: TRBV11-1
j_call: TRBJ1-1
d_call: -

cdr3_aa: CASSLLRTAQDTQYF
cdr3_nt: TGTGCCAGCAGCCTCCTCCGGACAGCCCAAGATACCCAGTACTTC
clone_size: -
v_call: TRBV7-9
j_call: TRBJ2-5
d_call: -

cdr3_aa: CSAEEGGFIGELFF
cdr3_nt: TGCAGCGCCGAAGAGGGAGGGTTCATCGGGGAGCTGTTTTTC
clone_size: -
v_call: TRBV29-1
j_call: TRBJ2-2
d_call: TRBD2

cdr3_aa: CASSEARTGLVDTQYF
cdr3_nt: TGTGCCAGCAGTGAAGCGCGGACAGGGTTAGTTGATACGCAGTATTTT
clone_size: -
v_call: TRBV6-5
j_call: TRBJ2-3
d_call: TRBD1

cdr3_aa: CASGGAGGFYDYTF
cdr3_nt: TGTGCCAGCGGCGGGGCAGGGGGTTTCTATGACTACACCTTC
clone_size: -
v_call: TRBV6-5
j_call: TRBJ1-2
d_call: TRBD1

cdr3_aa: CASRYNGNTDTQYF
cdr3_nt: TGTGCCAGCAGATACAACGGGAATACAGATACCCAGTATTTT
clone_size: -
v_call: TRBV6-6
j_call: TRBJ2-3
d_call: -

cdr3_aa: CVSSPLGGNNNEQFF
cdr3_nt: TGCGTCAGCAGCCCGCTCGGTGGCAACAACAATGAGCAGTTCTTC
clone_size: -
v_call: TRBV4-1
j_call: TRBJ2-1
d_call: -

cdr3_aa: CSVTPGGGSYEQYF
cdr3_nt: TGCAGCGTTACCCCCGGGGGCGGCTCCTACGAGCAGTACTTC
clone_size: -
v_call: TRBV29-1
j_call: TRBJ2-7
d_call: -

cdr3_aa: CAISELPGQGGYDQYF
cdr3_nt: TGTGCCATCAGTGAGCTACCGGGACAGGGAGGGTATGATCAGTACTTC
clone_size: -
v_call: TRBV10-3
j_call: TRBJ2-7
d_call: TRBD1

cdr3_aa: CANSSGMGQPQHF
cdr3_nt: TGTGCCAACAGTTCAGGGATGGGACAGCCCCAGCATTTT
clone_size: -
v_call: TRBV12-3/TRBV12-4
j_call: TRBJ1-5
d_call: -

cdr3_aa: CASSLPQGTGPNTGELFF
cdr3_nt: TGTGCCAGCAGCTTACCCCAGGGAACTGGGCCGAACACCGGGGAGCTGTTTTTT
clone_size: -
v_call: TRBV7-9
j_call: TRBJ2-2
d_call: -

cdr3_aa: CASSSQGGPNYGYTF
cdr3_nt: TGTGCCAGCTCGAGTCAGGGGGGACCTAACTATGGCTACACCTTC
clone_size: many
v_call: TRBV6-5
j_call: TRBJ1-2
d_call: TRBD1

cdr3_aa: CASSLWSGADIAKNILYF
cdr3_nt: TGTGCCAGCAGCTTATGGAGTGGGGCGGACATAGCCAAAAACATTCTGTACTTC
clone_size: -
v_call: TRBV12-3/TRBV12-4
j_call: TRBJ2-4
d_call: -

cdr3_aa: CASSLGGINSPLHF
cdr3_nt: TGTGCCAGCAGTTTAGGGGGGATTAATTCACCCCTCCACTTT
clone_size: many
v_call: TRBV28
j_call: TRBJ1-6
d_call: -

cdr3_aa: CSDLSGRGTDMQYF
cdr3_nt: TGCAGCGACCTAAGCGGGAGGGGAACAGATATGCAGTATTTT
clone_size: -
v_call: TRBV29-1
j_call: TRBJ2-3
d_call: TRBD2